This TCR beta chain was sequenced in a study of tissue T cells after allogeneic stem cell transplantation. Sequencing used immunoSEQ multiplex PCR; TCRdb keeps in-frame clones, though not all of them. Among roughly 25,000 clones, more than 60% were seen once, and the ten largest hold 7.7%. This CDR3 has 15 amino acids. Deletions cut 0 bases from V and 6 bases from J, with 11 bases between. Germline V gene data show CDR1 as KGHDR and CDR2 as SFDVKD. The sequence derives from a female donor older than 55 with lung cancer. The chain carries TRBV24-1 and TRBJ2-1; D unresolved. The specimen comprised tissue from the ileum, sampled at autopsy. CDR3 sequence reads: CATSDLKARLNEQFF. The DNA of the CDR3 is TGTGCCACCAGTGATTTGAAGGCTAGACTCAATGAGCAGTTCTTC.